Below are 24 T cell receptor beta chains sequenced from a single sample in a study of blood T cells in healthy people across ages. Through a sample-barcoded 5' primer and a J-beta primer mix, a second PCR was run for 7 to 11 cycles. MiXCR, run by TCRdb on the 5' RACE reads, gives a single entry per CDR3 protein. This sample has about a million distinct CDR3 sequences, with approximately 38% found just once. The sample consisted of blood. The receptors originated from a man aged 18 to 29 in good health.

The chain recombines TRBV3-1 with TRBJ2-3; D tentatively fits TRBD1 or TRBD2 (5 bases each). V shed 4 bases and J shed 6 bases, with 11 bases lying between them. Per germline, CDR1 LGHDT and CDR2 YNNKEL (reference sequence). The CDR3 loop spans 13 amino acids. The CDR3 region has the DNA TGTGCCAGCAGCCGGCGAGGGGTGGATACGCAGTATTTT. Encoded protein: CASSRRGVDTQYF.

This clonotype was seen only a few times. This chain uses TRBV14 with TRBJ2-7, with D possibly TRBD1 on 6 matching bases. V lost 6 bases and J 0 bases, leaving 18 bases between the germline ends. Per germline, CDR1 SGHDN and CDR2 FVKESK. CDR3 size: 16 residues. CDR3 in DNA: TGTGCCAGCAGGACCTACAGGGACCTTAGCTCCTACGAGCAGTACTTC. Amino acids: CASRTYRDLSSYEQYF.

The sample holds a few counts of this clonotype. The gene calls are TRBV11-2 and TRBJ2-1, with 8 bases identical to TRBD2. V shed 2 bases, J shed 5 bases, and the junction held 8 bases outside the gene matches. This CDR3 region has 16 residues. Germline lookup yields CDR1 SGHAT and CDR2 FQNNGV. This CDR3 reads CASSLIGGGHNNEQFF. CDR3 coding DNA: TGTGCCAGCAGCTTAATAGGCGGGGGGCATAACAATGAGCAGTTCTTC.

The sample holds many counts of this clonotype. The V gene is TRBV29-1, the J gene TRBJ2-7, with D maybe TRBD2 (6 bases). From germline, CDR1 is SQVTM and CDR2 ANQGSEA. The germline V and J ends were trimmed by 5 bases and 2 bases, with 16 bases remaining between them. There are 14 residues in the CDR3. The CDR3 loop reads CSVIPGTYTYEQYF. The CDR3 nucleotides are TGCAGCGTTATTCCCGGGACTTATACCTACGAGCAGTACTTC.

The chain links TRBV12-3 or TRBV12-4 to TRBJ2-2, with no clear D. Trimming pared 3 bases from V and 4 bases from J, leaving 12 bases between. This CDR3 region has 15 residues. CDR3 region: CASSFRPPGTGELFF. CDR3 DNA sequence: TGTGCCAGCAGTTTTCGCCCTCCAGGCACCGGGGAGCTGTTTTTT.

This chain connects TRBV6-5 to TRBJ1-1; D remains unclear. Germline V lookup: CDR1 MNHEY, CDR2 SVGAGI. The V end was cut by 7 bases, the J end by 3 bases, with 9 bases between. This CDR3 region has 12 residues. CDR3 sequence reads: CASIGRYTEAFF. As DNA, the CDR3 is TGTGCCAGCATTGGGCGGTACACTGAAGCTTTCTTT.

The chain is built from TRBV28 and TRBJ2-1; 7 positions match TRBD1. V was pared by 4 bases and J by 6 bases, with 6 bases of the junction left unmatched. From germline, CDR1 is MDHEN and CDR2 SYDVKM. The CDR3 extends over 14 amino acids. Written as DNA, the CDR3 is TGTGCCAGCAGTTCCGGGACAGCTCCCAATGAGCAGTTCTTC. This sequence encodes CASSSGTAPNEQFF.

This clonotype was detected a few times. The gene calls are TRBV5-1 and TRBJ1-1; the D gene is possibly TRBD1 (6 bases). The germline CDR1 and CDR2 sequences are SGHRS and YFSETQ. Deletions cut 5 bases from V and 0 bases from J, with 11 bases between. The CDR3 consists of 14 residues. The CDR3 loop reads CASRTTGMNTEAFF. In DNA form, the CDR3 reads TGCGCCAGCAGGACTACAGGGATGAACACTGAAGCTTTCTTT.

For this clonotype: A junction boundary mismatches the germline segment, possibly from a read error. J is TRBJ1-6 and V is TRBV12-3 or TRBV12-4, with no clear D. This CDR3 is built from 14 residues. This chain's CDR3 is CASTGNRLLGPPHF. DNA of the CDR3: TGTGCCAGCACGGGGAACCGTTTGCTAGGACCCCCCCACTTT.

V gene TRBV7-2 combines with J gene TRBJ2-1, with D perhaps TRBD1 (6 bases). Trimming stripped 5 bases from V and 10 bases from J, with 18 bases between. CDR1 is SGHTA, CDR2 FQGNSA, per germline. This CDR3 is 14 amino acids long. The CDR3 DNA follows: TGTGCCAGCAGCCCTGCGGGCAGGGGTGAAGAGCAGTTCTTC. Encoded protein: CASSPAGRGEEQFF. Based on the CDR3 plus reference TRBV7-2 and TRBJ2-1, the full variable domain is GAGVSQSPSNKVTEKGKDVELRCDPISGHTALYWYRQSLGQGLEFLIYFQGNSAPDKSGLPSDRFSAERTGGSVSTLTIQRTQQEDSAVYLCASSPAGRGEEQFFGPGTRLTVL.

Worth noting for this clonotype: A junction boundary mismatches the germline segment, possibly from a read error. The gene calls are TRBV6-1 and TRBJ1-5; 8 nucleotides match TRBD1. Germline CDR1 MNHNS, CDR2 SASEGT. This CDR3 comprises 15 residues. The CDR3 reads CVSSVRTGYSQPQHF. CDR3 DNA sequence: TGTGTCAGCAGTGTACGGACAGGGTATTCACAGCCCCAGCATTTT.

This clonotype was seen more than once but under ten times. V usage is TRBV6-1 and J usage is TRBJ2-3; D might be TRBD2 (7 bases). This CDR3 is 14 amino acids long. Per the germline V gene, CDR1 is MNHNS and CDR2 is SASEGT. V dropped 3 bases and J dropped 5 bases, with 12 bases sitting between them. The CDR3 region has the DNA TGTGCCAGCAGTGAGGGGGGGCGTGAAGATACGCAGTATTTT. Protein sequence: CASSEGGREDTQYF.

The chain links TRBV10-3 to TRBJ1-2; perhaps TRBD1 as D (5 bases). This CDR3 is 16 amino acids long. CDR1 and CDR2 from the germline V gene are ENHRY and SYGVKD. The germline V and J ends were trimmed by 3 bases and 3 bases, with 17 bases remaining between them. In DNA form, the CDR3 reads TGTGCCATCAGTGATGATGACAGAGTAGCTGACTATGGCTACACCTTC. It encodes CAISDDDRVADYGYTF.

V is TRBV4-2 and J is TRBJ1-5; D ambiguous. The V gene's germline CDR1 is LGHNA and CDR2 YNFKEQ. The CDR3 is 15 amino acids. V lost 0 bases and J 6 bases, leaving 12 bases between the germline ends. Here the CDR3 DNA reads TGTGCCAGCAGCCAAGAAAGGGTAAGGACTCAGCCCCAGCATTTT. Translating gives CASSQERVRTQPQHF.

This chain connects TRBV4-2 to TRBJ2-3, with 14 bases that match TRBD2. Trimming took 5 bases from V and 2 from J; bases not matched to a gene: 9. The CDR3 extends over 18 amino acids. Germline lookup yields CDR1 LGHNA and CDR2 YNFKEQ. CDR3 nucleotides: TGTGCCAGCAGCGGACTAGCGGGGGGCCAAAAACCCACAGATACGCAGTATTTT. Translation: CASSGLAGGQKPTDTQYF.

The rearrangement joins TRBV28 to TRBJ2-3; D gene unclear. Germline V gives CDR1 MDHEN, CDR2 SYDVKM. The CDR3 consists of 16 residues. Trimming pared 2 bases from V and 0 bases from J, leaving 12 bases between. The CDR3 region is CASSLIQVISTDTQYF. The CDR3 bases are TGTGCCAGCAGTTTAATACAAGTCATTAGCACAGATACGCAGTATTTT.

This clonotype has more than one count but fewer than ten. The V call is TRBV6-2 or TRBV6-3, the J call TRBJ2-5, with 7 bases fitting TRBD2. Unmatched junction bases numbered 11, after V lost 0 bases and J lost 1 base. This CDR3 is 18 amino acids long. Germline-derived CDR1 and CDR2 are MNHEY and SVGEGT. The CDR3: CASSYSIWLAESQETQYF. The CDR3 nucleotides read TGTGCCAGCAGTTACTCGATCTGGCTAGCGGAATCCCAAGAGACCCAGTACTTC.

A few counts support this clonotype. The chain is built from TRBV2 and TRBJ2-7; 7 nucleotides align to TRBD1. The J segment lost 0 bases and the V segment lost 3 bases, leaving 2 bases of the junction unmatched. Per germline, CDR1 SNHLY and CDR2 FYNNEI. The CDR3 sequence is 14 residues long. The CDR3 protein is CASSETGFSYEQYF. CDR3 in DNA: TGTGCCAGCAGTGAGACAGGGTTCTCCTACGAGCAGTACTTC.

This clonotype turned up a few times. The J gene is TRBJ1-4, the V gene TRBV2, with D unresolved. Germline V gene data show CDR1 as SNHLY and CDR2 as FYNNEI. There are 13 residues in the CDR3. V gave up 5 bases and J gave up 7 bases, with 11 bases separating them. CDR3: CASSSDNGEKLFF. CDR3 nucleotides: TGTGCCAGCAGTTCCGACAACGGTGAAAAACTGTTTTTT.

This chain links TRBV12-3 or TRBV12-4 with TRBJ1-2; D is unresolved. V lost 4 bases to trimming and J lost 8 bases, with 11 bases between them. The CDR3 spans 12 residues. For the CDR3, the DNA is TGTGCCAGCAGTTCTTATTTTGGGGGCTACACCTTC. Translating gives CASSSYFGGYTF.

The gene calls are TRBV7-2 and TRBJ2-5; D might be TRBD2 (6 bases). From germline, CDR1 is SGHTA and CDR2 FQGNSA. The CDR3 runs to 15 residues. The germline V and J ends were trimmed by 0 bases and 1 base, with 9 bases remaining between them. CDR3 sequence (DNA): TGTGCCAGCAGCTTAGCGCGGGGAATCCAAGAGACCCAGTACTTC. It encodes CASSLARGIQETQYF.

In its sample, this clonotype was seen a few times. The chain links TRBV4-3 to TRBJ1-3; possible D gene TRBD1, 6 bases. Germline CDR1 reads LGHNA; CDR2 reads YSLEER. V was clipped by 3 bases and J by 0 bases, with 9 bases between them. The CDR3 loop spans 15 amino acids. This CDR3 reads CASSQADSSGNTIYF. CDR3 in DNA: TGCGCCAGCAGCCAGGCGGACAGCTCTGGAAACACCATATATTTT.

The chain combines TRBV7-6 with TRBJ1-1; possible D gene TRBD1, 6 bases. The V gene's germline CDR1 is SGHVS and CDR2 FNYEAQ. The CDR3 consists of 14 residues. V lost 4 bases to trimming and J lost 3 bases, with 12 bases between them. DNA of the CDR3: TGTGCCAGCAGCTCAGGGGTTACCTACACTGAAGCTTTCTTT. This translates into CASSSGVTYTEAFF.

The V and J genes are TRBV20-1 and TRBJ2-3; D tentatively reads TRBD1 or TRBD2 (5 bases each). The V gene's germline CDR1 is DFQATT and CDR2 SNEGSKA (reference sequence). The CDR3 loop spans 11 amino acids. The CDR3 DNA sequence: TGCAGCCCCGGGGACGCAGATACGCAGTATTTT. It yields the protein CSPGDADTQYF.